This TCR beta chain derives from a study of control samples from healthy donors and cancer patients. Trimming removed 0 bases from V and 7 bases from J, with 18 bases in between. Germline CDR1 is SGHTA and CDR2 is FQGTGA. The CDR3 spans 16 residues. The table came from immunoSEQ multiplex PCR; TCRdb's copy has only in-frame clones and leaves some out. The table lists 400,000 to 450,000 clones, about 93% of them singletons. The rearrangement links TRBV7-3 to TRBJ1-2, with D perhaps TRBD1 (6 bases). The receptor comes from a man aged 35 to 55 with head and neck cancer. Sequenced sample: PBMCs. CDR3 region: CASSLTGDTRQSGYTF. The CDR3, as DNA: TGTGCCAGCAGCTTAACCGGGGACACCCGGCAGAGTGGCTACACCTTC. The complete variable domain, with remaining parts taken from reference TRBV7-3 and TRBJ1-2, reads GAGVSQTPSNKVTEKGKYVELRCDPISGHTALYWYRQSLGQGPEFLIYFQGTGAADDSGLPNDRFFAVRPEGSVSTLKIQRTERGDSAVYLCASSLTGDTRQSGYTFGSGTRLTVV.